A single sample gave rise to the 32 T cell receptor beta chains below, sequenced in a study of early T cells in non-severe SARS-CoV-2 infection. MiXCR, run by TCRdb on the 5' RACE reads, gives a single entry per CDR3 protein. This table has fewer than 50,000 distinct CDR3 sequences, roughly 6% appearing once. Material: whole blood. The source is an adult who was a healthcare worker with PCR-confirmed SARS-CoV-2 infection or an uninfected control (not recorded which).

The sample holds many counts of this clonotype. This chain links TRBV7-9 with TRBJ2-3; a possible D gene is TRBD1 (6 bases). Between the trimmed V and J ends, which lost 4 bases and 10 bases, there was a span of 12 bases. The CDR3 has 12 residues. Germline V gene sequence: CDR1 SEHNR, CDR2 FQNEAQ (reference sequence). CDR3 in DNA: TGTGCCAGCAGCTCAGGGGTCAGCGCGCAGTATTTT. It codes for CASSSGVSAQYF.

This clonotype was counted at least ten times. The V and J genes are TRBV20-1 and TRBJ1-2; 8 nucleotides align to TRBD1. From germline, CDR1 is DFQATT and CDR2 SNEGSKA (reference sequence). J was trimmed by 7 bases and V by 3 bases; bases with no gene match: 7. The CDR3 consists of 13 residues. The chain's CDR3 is CSARDPRGPGYTF. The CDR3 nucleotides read TGCAGTGCTAGGGATCCCAGGGGGCCTGGCTACACCTTC.

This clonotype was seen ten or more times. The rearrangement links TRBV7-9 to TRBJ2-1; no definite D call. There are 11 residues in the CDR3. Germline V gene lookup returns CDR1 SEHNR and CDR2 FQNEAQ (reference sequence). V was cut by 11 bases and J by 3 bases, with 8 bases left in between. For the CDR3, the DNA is TGTGCCCACACCCACTACAATGAGCAGTTCTTC. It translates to CAHTHYNEQFF.

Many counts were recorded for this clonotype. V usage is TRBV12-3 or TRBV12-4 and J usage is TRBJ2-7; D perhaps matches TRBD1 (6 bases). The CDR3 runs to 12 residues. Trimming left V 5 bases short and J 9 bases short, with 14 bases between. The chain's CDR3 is CASSPDRLWQYF. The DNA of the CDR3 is TGTGCCAGCAGTCCGGACAGACTCTGGCAGTACTTC.

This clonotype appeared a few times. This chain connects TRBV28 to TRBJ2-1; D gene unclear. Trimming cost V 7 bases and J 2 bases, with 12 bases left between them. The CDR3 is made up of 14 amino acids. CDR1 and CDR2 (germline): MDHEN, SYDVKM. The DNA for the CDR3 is TGTGCCAGCACACCAAGGACGGCCTACAATGAGCAGTTCTTC. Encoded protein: CASTPRTAYNEQFF.

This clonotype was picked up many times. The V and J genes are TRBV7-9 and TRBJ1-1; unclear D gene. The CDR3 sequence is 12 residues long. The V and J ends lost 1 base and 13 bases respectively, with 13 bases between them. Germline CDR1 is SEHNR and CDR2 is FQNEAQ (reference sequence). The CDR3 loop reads CASSLGGLTVFF. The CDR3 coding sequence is TGTGCCAGCAGCTTAGGAGGGTTGACGGTTTTCTTT. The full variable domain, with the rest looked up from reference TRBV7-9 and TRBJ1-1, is DTGVSQNPRHKITKRGQNVTFRCDPISEHNRLYWYRQTLGQGPEFLTYFQNEAQLEKSRLLSDRFSAERPKGSFSTLEIQRTEQGDSAMYLCASSLGGLTVFFGQGTRLTVV.

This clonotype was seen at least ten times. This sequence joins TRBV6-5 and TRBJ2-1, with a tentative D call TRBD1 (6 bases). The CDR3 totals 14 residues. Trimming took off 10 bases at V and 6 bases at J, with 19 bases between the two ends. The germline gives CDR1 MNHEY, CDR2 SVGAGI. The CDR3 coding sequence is TGTGCCACCCAAGGGGGTGGGATCTCCAATGAGCAGTTCTTC. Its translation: CATQGGGISNEQFF.

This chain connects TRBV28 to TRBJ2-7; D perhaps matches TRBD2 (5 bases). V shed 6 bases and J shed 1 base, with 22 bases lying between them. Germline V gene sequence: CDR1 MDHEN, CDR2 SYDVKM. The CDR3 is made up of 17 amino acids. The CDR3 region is CASRTPEGAGPSYEQYF. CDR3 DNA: TGTGCCAGCAGGACTCCAGAGGGTGCGGGCCCATCCTACGAGCAGTACTTC.

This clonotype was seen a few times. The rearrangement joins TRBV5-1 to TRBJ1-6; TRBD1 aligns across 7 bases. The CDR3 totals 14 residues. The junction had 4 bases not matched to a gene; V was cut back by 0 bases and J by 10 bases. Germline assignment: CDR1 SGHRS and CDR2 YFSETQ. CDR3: CASSLVGGGSPLHF. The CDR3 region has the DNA TGCGCCAGCAGCTTGGTAGGGGGCGGGTCACCCCTCCACTTT. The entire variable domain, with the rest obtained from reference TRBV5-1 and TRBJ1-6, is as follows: KAGVTQTPRYLIKTRGQQVTLSCSPISGHRSVSWYQQTPGQGLQFLFEYFSETQRNKGNFPGRFSGRQFSNSRSEMNVSTLELGDSALYLCASSLVGGGSPLHFGNGTRLTVT.

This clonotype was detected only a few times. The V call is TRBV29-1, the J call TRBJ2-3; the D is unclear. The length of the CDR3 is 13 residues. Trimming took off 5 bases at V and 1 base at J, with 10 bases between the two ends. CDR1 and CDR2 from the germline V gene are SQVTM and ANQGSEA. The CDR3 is CSVRLVGTDTQYF. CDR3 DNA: TGCAGCGTTCGGCTAGTAGGCACAGATACGCAGTATTTT.

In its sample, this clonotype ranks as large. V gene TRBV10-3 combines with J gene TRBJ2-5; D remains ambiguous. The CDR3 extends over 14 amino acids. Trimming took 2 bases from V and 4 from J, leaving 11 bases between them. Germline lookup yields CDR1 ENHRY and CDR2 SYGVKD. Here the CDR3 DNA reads TGTGCCATCAGTGAGCCGGGCTGGGGAGAGACCCAGTACTTC. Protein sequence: CAISEPGWGETQYF.

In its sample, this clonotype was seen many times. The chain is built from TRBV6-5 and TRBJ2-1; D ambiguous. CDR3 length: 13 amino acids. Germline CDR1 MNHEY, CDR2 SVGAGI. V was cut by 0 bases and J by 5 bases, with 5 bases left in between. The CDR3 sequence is CASSYSGNNEQFF. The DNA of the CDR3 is TGTGCCAGCAGTTACTCAGGGAACAATGAGCAGTTCTTC.

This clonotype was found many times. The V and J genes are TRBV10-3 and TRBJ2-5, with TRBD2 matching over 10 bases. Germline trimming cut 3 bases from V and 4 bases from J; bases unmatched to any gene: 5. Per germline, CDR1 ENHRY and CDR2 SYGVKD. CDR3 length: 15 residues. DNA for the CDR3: TGTGCCATCAGTGATCGGCGACTAGCGGGAGAGACCCAGTACTTC. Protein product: CAISDRRLAGETQYF.

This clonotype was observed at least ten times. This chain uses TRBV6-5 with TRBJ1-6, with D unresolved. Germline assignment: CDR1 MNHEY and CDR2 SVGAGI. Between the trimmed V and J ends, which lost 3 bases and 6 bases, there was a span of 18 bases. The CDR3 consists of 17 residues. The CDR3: CASSYSRVGGSNSPLHF. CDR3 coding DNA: TGTGCCAGCAGTTATTCGAGGGTTGGCGGTAGTAATTCACCCCTCCACTTT.

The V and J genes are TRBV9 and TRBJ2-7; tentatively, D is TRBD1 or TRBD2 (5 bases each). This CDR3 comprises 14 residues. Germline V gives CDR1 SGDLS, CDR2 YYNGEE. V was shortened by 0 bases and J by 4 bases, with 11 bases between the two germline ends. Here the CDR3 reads CASSVGDEAYEQYF. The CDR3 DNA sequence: TGTGCCAGCAGCGTAGGGGACGAGGCTTACGAGCAGTACTTC. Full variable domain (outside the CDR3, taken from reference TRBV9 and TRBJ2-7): DSGVTQTPKHLITATGQRVTLRCSPRSGDLSVYWYQQSLDQGLQFLIQYYNGEERAKGNILERFSAQQFPDLHSELNLSSLELGDSALYFCASSVGDEAYEQYFGPGTRLTVT.

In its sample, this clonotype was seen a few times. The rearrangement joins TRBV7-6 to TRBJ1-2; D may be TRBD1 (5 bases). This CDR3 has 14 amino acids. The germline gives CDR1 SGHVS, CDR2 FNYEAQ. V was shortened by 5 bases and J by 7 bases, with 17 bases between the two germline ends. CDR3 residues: CASSPRGQGGGYTF. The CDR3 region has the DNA TGTGCCAGCAGCCCTCGAGGGCAGGGCGGTGGCTACACCTTC.

CDR3 sequence reads: CASSVWTGDEQFF. CDR3 coding DNA: TGCGCCAGCAGTGTGTGGACCGGCGATGAGCAGTTCTTC. This rearrangement joins TRBV10-1 to TRBJ2-1; D uncertain. Germline V lookup: CDR1 WNHNN, CDR2 SYGVQD (reference sequence). The CDR3 sequence is 13 residues long. V gave up 4 bases and J gave up 8 bases, with 12 bases separating them.

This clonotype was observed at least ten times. CDR3 protein: CASSYSTMKETQYF. CDR3 nucleotide sequence: TGTGCCAGCAGTTACTCGACTATGAAAGAGACCCAGTACTTC. The chain is built from TRBV6-5 and TRBJ2-5, with a weak D call TRBD2 (5 bases). The CDR3 is 14 residues long. Germline V lookup: CDR1 MNHEY, CDR2 SVGAGI. V was cut by 0 bases and J by 3 bases, with 8 bases left in between.

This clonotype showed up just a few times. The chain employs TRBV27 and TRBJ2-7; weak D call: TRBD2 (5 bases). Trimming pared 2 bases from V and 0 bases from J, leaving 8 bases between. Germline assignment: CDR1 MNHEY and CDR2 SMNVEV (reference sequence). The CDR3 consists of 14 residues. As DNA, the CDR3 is TGTGCCAGCAGTTTAATGGGGAGCTCCTACGAGCAGTACTTC. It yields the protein CASSLMGSSYEQYF.

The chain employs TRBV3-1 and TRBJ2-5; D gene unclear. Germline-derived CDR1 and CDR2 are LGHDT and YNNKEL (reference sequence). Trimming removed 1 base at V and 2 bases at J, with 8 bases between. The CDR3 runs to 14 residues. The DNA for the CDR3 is TGTGCCAGCAGCCAAGTCGGCGTACAAGAGACCCAGTACTTC. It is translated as CASSQVGVQETQYF.

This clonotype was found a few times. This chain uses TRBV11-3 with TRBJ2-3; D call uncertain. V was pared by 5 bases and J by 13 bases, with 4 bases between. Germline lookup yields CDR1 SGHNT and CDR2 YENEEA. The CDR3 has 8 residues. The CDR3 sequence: CASSAKYF. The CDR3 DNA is TGTGCCAGCAGCGCTAAGTATTTT.

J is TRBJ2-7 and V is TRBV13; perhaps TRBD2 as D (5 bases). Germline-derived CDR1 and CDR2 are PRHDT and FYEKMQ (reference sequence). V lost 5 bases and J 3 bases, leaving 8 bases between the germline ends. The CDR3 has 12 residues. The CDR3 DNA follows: TGTGCCAGCAGCCGAACTAGCTACGAGCAGTACTTC. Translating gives CASSRTSYEQYF.

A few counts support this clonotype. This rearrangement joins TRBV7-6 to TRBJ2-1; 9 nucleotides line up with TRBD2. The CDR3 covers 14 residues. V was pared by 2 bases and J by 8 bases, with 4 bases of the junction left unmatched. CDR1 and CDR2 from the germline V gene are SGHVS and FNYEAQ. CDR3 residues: CASSLLAGGDEQFF. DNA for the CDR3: TGTGCCAGCAGCTTACTCGCGGGGGGGGATGAGCAGTTCTTC.

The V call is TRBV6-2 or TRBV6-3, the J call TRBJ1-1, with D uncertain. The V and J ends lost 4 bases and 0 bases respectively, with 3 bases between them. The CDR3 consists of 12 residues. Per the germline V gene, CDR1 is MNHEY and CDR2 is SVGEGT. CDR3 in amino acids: CASSSVNTEAFF. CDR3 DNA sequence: TGTGCCAGCAGTTCCGTGAACACTGAAGCTTTCTTT.

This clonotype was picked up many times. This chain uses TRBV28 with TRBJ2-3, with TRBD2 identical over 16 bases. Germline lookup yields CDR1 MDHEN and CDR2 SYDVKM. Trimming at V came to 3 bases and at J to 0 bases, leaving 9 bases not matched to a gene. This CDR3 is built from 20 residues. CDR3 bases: TGTGCCAGCAGTTTGCCGGGACTAGCGGGGGGGACTTCTAGCACAGATACGCAGTATTTT. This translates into CASSLPGLAGGTSSTDTQYF.

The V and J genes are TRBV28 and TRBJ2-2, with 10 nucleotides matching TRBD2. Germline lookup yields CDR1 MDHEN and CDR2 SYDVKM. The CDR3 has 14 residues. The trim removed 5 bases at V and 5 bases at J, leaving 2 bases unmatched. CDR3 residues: CASSPSGGTGELFF. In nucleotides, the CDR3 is TGTGCCAGCAGTCCTAGCGGGGGTACCGGGGAGCTGTTTTTT.

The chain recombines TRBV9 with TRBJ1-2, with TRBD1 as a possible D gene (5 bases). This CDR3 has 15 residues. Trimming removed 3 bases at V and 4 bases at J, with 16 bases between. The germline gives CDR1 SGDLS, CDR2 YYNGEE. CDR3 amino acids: CASSAGGDVSYGYTF. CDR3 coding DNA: TGTGCCAGCAGCGCGGGGGGAGACGTCTCCTATGGCTACACCTTC.

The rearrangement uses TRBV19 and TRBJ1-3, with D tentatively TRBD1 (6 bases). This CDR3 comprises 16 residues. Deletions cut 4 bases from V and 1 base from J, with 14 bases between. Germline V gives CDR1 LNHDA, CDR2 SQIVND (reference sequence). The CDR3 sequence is CASSRTELLSGNTIYF. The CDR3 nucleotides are TGTGCCAGTAGTAGGACAGAACTCCTATCTGGAAACACCATATATTTT.

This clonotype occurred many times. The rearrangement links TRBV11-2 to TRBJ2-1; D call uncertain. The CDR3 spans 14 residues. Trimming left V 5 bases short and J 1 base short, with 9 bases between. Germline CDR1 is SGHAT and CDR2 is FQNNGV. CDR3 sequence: CASSPFESYNEQFF. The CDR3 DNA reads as TGTGCCAGCAGCCCATTTGAGTCCTACAATGAGCAGTTCTTC.

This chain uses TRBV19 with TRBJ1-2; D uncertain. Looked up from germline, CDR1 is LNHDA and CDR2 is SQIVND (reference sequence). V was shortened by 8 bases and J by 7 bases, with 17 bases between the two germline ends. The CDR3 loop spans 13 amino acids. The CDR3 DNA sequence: TGTGCCAGTGCTCGGGCCCCTCGGGGTGGCTACACCTTC. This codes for CASARAPRGGYTF.

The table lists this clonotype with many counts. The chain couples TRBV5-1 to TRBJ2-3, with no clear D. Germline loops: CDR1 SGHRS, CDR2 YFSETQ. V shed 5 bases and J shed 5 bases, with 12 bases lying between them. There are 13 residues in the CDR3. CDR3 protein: CASRHGVEDTQYF. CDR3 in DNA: TGCGCCAGCAGGCATGGGGTTGAAGATACGCAGTATTTT.

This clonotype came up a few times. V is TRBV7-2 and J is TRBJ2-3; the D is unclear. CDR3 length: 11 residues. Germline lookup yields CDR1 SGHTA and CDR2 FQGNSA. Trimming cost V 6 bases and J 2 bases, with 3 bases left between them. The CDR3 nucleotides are TGTGCCAGCAGTCACACAGATACGCAGTATTTT. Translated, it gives CASSHTDTQYF.